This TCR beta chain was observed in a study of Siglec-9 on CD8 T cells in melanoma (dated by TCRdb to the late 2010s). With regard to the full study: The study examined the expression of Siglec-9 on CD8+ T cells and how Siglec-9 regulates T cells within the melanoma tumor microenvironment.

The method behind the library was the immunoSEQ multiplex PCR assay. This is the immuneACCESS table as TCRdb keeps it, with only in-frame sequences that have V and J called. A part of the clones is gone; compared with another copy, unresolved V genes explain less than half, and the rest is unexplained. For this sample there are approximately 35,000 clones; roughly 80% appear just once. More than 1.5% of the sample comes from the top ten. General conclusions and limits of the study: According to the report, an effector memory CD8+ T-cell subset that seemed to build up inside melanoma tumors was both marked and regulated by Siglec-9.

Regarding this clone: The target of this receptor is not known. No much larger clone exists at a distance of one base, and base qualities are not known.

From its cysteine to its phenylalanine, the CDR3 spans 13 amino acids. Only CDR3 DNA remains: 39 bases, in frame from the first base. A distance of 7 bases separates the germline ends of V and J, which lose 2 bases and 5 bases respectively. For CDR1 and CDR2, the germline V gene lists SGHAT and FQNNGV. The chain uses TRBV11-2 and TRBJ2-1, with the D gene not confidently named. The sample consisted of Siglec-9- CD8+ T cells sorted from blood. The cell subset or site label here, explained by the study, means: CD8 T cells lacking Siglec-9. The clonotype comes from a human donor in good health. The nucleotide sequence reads TGTGCCAGCAGCTTATGGTTCGACAATGAGCAGTTCTTC. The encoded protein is CASSLWFDNEQFF.